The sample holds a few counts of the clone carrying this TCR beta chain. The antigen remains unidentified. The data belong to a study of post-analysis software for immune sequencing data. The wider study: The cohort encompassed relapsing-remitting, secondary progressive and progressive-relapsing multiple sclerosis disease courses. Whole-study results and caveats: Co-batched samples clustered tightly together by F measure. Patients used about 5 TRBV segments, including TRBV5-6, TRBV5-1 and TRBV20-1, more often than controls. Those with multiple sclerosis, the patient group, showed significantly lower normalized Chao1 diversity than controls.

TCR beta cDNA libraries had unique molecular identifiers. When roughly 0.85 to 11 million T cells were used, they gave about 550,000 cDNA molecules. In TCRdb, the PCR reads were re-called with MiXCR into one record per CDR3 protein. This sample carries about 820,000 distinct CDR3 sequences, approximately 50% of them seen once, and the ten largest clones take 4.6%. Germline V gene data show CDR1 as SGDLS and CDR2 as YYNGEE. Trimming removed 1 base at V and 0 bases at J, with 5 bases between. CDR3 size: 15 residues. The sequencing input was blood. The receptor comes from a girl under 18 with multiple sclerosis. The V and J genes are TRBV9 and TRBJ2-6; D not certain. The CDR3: CASSVLNSGANVLTF. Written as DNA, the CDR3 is TGTGCCAGCAGCGTACTGAACTCTGGGGCCAACGTCCTGACTTTC.